This TCR beta chain was retrieved from a study of graft-versus-host responses after intestinal transplantation. Turning to the study itself: Tacrolimus and steroids were given for about three years to all recipients after anti-thymocyte globulin induction. Study-wide findings and caveats: Some patients had graft-donor T cell macrochimerism, and their allografts showed high graft-versus-host to host-versus-graft clonal ratios. The marrow of recipients harbored GvH clones, and ileum or blood showed some of them first.

The CDR3 is 13 residues long. Germline-derived CDR1 and CDR2 are LNHDA and SQIVND (reference sequence). V lost 6 bases and J lost 2, with 10 bases in between. Produced via immunoSEQ multiplex PCR; TCRdb's table is partial and in-frame only. The data contain more than 50,000 clones, approximately 89% of them singletons. With regard to this clone: Antigen: not known.

The chain uses TRBV19 and TRBJ1-2; weak D call: TRBD1 (5 bases). The source is a human patient who received an intestinal transplant, so some T cells may come from the graft donor. Sample: PBMCs, taken around 120 days after intestinal transplantation. Written as DNA, the CDR3 is TGTGCCAGTAGCAAGACAGAGAACTATGGCTACACCTTC. Its protein product is CASSKTENYGYTF.